In its sample, the clone carrying this T cell receptor beta chain was seen a few times. Its cognate antigen is unknown. This entry is derived from a study of radiotherapy plus CTLA-4 blockade in lung cancer. Whole-study results and caveats: Best predicting response, reportedly, were early blood T cell clone dynamics, with interferon-beta. Tumor-derived TCR clones expanded in blood after radiotherapy plus ipilimumab.

The protocol was immunoSEQ multiplex PCR, while the TCRdb copy is restricted to in-frame clones and leaves out a portion. This sample has 27,000 or so clones; about 77% occur once, and the top ten carry 20% to 25%. Losses at the gene ends were 2 bases for V and 7 bases for J; bases not matched to a gene: 25. Germline values: CDR1 SGHDN, CDR2 FVKESK. The CDR3 totals 20 residues. Those with chemo-refractory metastatic non-small-cell lung cancer were treated with focal radiation combined with CTLA-4 blockade using ipilimumab. This receptor was identified in a human donor with non-small cell lung cancer that progressed on radiotherapy plus ipilimumab. The genes are TRBV14 and TRBJ2-7; TRBD1 matches 8 bases. The sequences come from peripheral blood, collected from a patient treated with radiotherapy plus ipilimumab. CDR3 bases: TGTGCCAGCAGCCAACGCCCCCTGGGACAGGTCACCCCATCCGCTCGGGAGCAGTACTTC. It yields the protein CASSQRPLGQVTPSAREQYF.